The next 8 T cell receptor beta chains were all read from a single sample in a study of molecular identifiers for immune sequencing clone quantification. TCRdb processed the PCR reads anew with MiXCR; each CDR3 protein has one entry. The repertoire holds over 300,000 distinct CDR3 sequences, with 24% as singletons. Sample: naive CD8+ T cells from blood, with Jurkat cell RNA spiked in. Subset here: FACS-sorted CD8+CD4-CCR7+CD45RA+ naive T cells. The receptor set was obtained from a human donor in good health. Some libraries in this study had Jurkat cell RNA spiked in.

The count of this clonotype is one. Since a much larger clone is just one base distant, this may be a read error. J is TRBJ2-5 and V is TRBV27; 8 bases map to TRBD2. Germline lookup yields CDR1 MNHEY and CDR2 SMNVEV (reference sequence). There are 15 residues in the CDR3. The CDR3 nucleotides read TGTGCCGGCAGTTTATTAGCGGGGTACCAAGAGACCCAGTACTTC. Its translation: CAGSLLAGYQETQYF.

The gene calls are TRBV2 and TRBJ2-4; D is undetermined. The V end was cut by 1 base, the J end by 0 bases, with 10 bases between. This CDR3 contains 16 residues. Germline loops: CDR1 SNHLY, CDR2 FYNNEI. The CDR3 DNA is TGTGCCAGCAGTGAAGTTTCCCTACAAGCCAAAAACATTCAGTACTTC. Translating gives CASSEVSLQAKNIQYF.

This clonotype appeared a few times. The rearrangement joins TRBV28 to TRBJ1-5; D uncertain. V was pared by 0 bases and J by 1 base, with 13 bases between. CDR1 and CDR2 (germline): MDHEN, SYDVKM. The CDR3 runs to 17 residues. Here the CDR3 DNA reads TGTGCCAGCAGTTTATGGGCCGGAGGGATGAGCAATCAGCCCCAGCATTTT. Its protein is CASSLWAGGMSNQPQHF.

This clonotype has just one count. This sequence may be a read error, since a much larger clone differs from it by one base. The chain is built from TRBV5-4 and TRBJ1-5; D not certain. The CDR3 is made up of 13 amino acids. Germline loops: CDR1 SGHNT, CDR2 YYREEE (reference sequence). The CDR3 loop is CASNLWGYQPQHF. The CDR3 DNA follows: TGTGCCAGCAACTTGTGGGGTTATCAGCCCCAGCATTTT.

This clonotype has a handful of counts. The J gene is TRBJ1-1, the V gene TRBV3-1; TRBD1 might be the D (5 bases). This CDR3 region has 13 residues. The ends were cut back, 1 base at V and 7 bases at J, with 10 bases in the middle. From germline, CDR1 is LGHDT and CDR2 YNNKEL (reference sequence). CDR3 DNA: TGTGCCAGCAGCCAAGTTCAGGGACTTGAAGCTTTCTTT. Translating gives CASSQVQGLEAFF. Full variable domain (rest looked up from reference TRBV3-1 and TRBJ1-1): DTAVSQTPKYLVTQMGNDKSIKCEQNLGHDTMYWYKQDSKKFLKIMFSYNNKELIINETVPNRFSPKSPDKAHLNLHINSLELGDSAVYFCASSQVQGLEAFFGQGTRLTVV.

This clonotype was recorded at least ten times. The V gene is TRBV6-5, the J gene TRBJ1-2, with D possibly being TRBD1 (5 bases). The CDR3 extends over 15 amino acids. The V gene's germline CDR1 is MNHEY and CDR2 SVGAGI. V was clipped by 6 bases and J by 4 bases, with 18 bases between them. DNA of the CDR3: TGTGCCAGCAGCCCCGTGGTAGGGGTACGCTATGGCTACACCTTC. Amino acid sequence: CASSPVVGVRYGYTF.

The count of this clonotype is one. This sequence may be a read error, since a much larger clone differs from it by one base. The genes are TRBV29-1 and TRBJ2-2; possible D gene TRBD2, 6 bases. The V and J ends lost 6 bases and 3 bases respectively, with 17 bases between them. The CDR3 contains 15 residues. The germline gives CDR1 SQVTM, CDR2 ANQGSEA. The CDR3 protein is CSVETYGSDTGELFF. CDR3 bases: TGCAGCGTCGAAACTTACGGGAGCGACACCGGGGAGCTGTTTTTT.

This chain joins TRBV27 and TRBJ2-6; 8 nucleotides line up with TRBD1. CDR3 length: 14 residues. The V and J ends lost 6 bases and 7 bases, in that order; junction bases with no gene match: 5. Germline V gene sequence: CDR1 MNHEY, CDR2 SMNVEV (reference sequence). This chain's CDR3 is CASRSGQGANVLTF. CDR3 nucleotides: TGTGCCAGCAGATCCGGACAGGGAGCCAACGTCCTGACTTTC.